A few counts support the clone carrying this TCR beta chain. The antigen remains undetermined. Other DNA sequences in the same sample also yield this CDR3. This sample is part of a study of siplizumab effects on memory and regulatory T cells. Notes on the study in general: Proliferating clones, CD4+ or CD8+, lacked an assignable naive or memory phenotype in roughly 80-97% of cases. Solely a minor proportion of alloreactive clones could be assigned to unstimulated subsets.

Produced via immunoSEQ multiplex PCR; TCRdb's table is partial and in-frame only. In the table there are approximately 82,000 clones, roughly 89% of which are singletons. CDR1 and CDR2 from the germline V gene are SGHRS and YFSETQ. Trimming took 0 bases from V and 2 from J, leaving 10 bases between them. The CDR3 totals 15 residues. This receptor was taken from a human donor in good health. The sequencing sample was made of Tregs sorted from blood. V is TRBV5-1 and J is TRBJ2-3; the D gene is possibly TRBD2 (5 bases). The CDR3 is CASSLDGLLTDTQYF. Written as DNA, the CDR3 is TGCGCCAGCAGCTTGGACGGACTCCTCACAGATACGCAGTATTTT.